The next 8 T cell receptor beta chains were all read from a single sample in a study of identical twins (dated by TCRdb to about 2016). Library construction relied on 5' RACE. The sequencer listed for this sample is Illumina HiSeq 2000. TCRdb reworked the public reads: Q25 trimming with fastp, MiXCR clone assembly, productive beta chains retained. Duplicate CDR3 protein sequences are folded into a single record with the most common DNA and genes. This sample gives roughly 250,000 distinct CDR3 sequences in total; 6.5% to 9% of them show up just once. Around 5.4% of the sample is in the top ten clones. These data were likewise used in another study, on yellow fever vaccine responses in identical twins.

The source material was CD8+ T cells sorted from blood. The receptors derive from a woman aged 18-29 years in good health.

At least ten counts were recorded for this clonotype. This CDR3 reads CASSQYRGPLDTQYF. DNA of the CDR3: TGTGCCAGCAGCCAGTACAGGGGGCCTCTGGACACGCAGTATTTT. This chain connects TRBV14 to TRBJ2-3; 9 bases fit TRBD1. The CDR3 totals 15 residues. CDR1 and CDR2 (germline): SGHDN, FVKESK. Trimming removed 3 bases from V and 9 bases from J; junction bases left unmatched: 10.

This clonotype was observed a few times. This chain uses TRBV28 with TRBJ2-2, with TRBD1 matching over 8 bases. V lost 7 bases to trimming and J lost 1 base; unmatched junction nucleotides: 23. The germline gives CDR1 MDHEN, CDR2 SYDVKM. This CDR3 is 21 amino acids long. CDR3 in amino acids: CASKTQDRVVPGPMNTGELFF. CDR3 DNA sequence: TGTGCCAGCAAAACTCAGGACAGGGTAGTCCCCGGCCCGATGAACACCGGGGAGCTGTTTTTT.

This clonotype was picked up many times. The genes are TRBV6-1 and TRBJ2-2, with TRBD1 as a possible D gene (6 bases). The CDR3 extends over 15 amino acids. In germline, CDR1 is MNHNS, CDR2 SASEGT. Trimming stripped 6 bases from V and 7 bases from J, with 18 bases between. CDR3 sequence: CASRQGNIGGGELFF. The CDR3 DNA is TGTGCCAGCAGACAGGGAAATATAGGCGGCGGGGAGCTGTTTTTT.

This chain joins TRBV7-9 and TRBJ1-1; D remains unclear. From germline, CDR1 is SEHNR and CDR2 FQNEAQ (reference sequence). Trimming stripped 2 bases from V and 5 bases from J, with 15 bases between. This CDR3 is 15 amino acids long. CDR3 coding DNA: TGTGCCAGCAGCTTATCATGGGATGAACGGACTGAAGCTTTCTTT. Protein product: CASSLSWDERTEAFF.

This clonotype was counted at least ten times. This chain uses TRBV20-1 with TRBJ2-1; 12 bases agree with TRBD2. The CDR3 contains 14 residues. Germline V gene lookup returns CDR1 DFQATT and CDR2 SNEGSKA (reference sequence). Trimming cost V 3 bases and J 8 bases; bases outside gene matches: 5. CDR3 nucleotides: TGCAGTGCTAGGAGACTAGCGGGAGTGGATGAGCAGTTCTTC. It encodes CSARRLAGVDEQFF.

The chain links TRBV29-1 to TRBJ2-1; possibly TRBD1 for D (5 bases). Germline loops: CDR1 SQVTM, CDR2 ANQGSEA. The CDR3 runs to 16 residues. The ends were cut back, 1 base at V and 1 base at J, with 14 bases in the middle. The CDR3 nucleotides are TGCAGCGTTGAAGTGATAGAAGGGGCATCCTACAATGAGCAGTTCTTC. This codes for CSVEVIEGASYNEQFF.

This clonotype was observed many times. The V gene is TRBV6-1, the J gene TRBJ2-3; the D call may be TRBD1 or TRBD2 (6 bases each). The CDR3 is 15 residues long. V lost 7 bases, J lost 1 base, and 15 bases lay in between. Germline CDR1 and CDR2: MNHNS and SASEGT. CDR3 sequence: CASTPGGRGTDTQYF. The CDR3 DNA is TGTGCCAGCACCCCTGGGGGGCGAGGCACAGATACGCAGTATTTT.

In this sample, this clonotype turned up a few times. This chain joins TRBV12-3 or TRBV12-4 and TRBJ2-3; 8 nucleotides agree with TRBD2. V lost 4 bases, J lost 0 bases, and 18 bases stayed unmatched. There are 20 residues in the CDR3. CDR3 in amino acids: CASSSTRLAGQRSSTDTQYF. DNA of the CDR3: TGTGCCAGCAGTTCCACGCGGCTAGCGGGTCAACGCTCTAGCACAGATACGCAGTATTTT.